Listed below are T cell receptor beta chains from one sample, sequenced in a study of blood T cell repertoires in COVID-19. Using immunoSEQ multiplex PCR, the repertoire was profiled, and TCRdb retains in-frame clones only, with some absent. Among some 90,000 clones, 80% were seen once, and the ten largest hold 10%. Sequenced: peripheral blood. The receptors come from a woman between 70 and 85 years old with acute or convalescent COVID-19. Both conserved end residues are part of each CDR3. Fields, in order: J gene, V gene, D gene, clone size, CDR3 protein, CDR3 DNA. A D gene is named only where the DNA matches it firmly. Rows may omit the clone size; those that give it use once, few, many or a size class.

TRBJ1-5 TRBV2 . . CAGGIYSNQPQHF TGTGCCGGAGGAATCTATAGCAATCAGCCCCAGCATTTT
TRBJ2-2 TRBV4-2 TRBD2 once CASSQEGLAAYGELFF TGTGCCAGCAGCCAAGAGGGACTAGCGGCTTACGGGGAGCTGTTTTTT
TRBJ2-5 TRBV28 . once CASTHGTQYF TGTGCCAGCACCCACGGGACCCAGTACTTC
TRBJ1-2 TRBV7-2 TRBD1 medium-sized CASSPTWATTGPEGYGYTF TGTGCCAGCAGCCCGACCTGGGCCACGACAGGGCCGGAGGGCTATGGCTACACCTTC
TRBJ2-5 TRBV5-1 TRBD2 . CASRVGGRAETQYF TGCGCCAGCAGGGTCGGCGGGAGGGCAGAGACCCAGTACTTC
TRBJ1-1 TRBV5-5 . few CASSLAGGMGTAEAFF TGTGCCAGCAGCTTGGCCGGGGGGATGGGGACCGCTGAAGCTTTCTTT
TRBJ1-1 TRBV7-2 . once CASSLDLGPRRAFF TGTGCCAGCAGCTTAGACTTGGGCCCCCGGAGGGCTTTCTTT
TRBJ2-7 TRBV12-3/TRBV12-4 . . CASSLGGQYEQYF TGTGCCAGCAGTTTAGGAGGACAATACGAGCAGTACTTC
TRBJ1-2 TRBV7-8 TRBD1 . CASSSTGGADGYTF TGTGCCAGCAGCTCCACAGGGGGGGCAGATGGCTACACCTTC
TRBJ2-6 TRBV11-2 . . CASSLFGRLSGANVLTF TGTGCCAGCAGCTTATTTGGGAGGCTGTCTGGGGCCAACGTCCTGACTTTC
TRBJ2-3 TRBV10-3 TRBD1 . CAISRPGGTDTQYF TGTGCCATCAGCAGGCCAGGGGGCACCGATACGCAGTATTTT
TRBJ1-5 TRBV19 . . CASSIGGGTGNQPQHF TGTGCCAGTAGTATTGGGGGGGGGACCGGCAATCAGCCCCAGCATTTT
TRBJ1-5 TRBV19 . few CASSIAGGSASNQPQHF TGTGCCAGTAGTATAGCGGGAGGGAGTGCGAGCAATCAGCCCCAGCATTTT
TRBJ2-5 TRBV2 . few CASSEGRPQETQYF TGTGCCAGCAGTGAAGGGAGGCCCCAAGAGACCCAGTACTTC
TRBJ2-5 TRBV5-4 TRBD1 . CASSLDPGGRETQYF TGTGCCAGCAGCTTGGACCCAGGGGGCAGGGAGACCCAGTACTTC
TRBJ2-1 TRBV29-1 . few CSAREGLWNEQFF TGCAGCGCAAGAGAGGGCCTATGGAATGAGCAGTTCTTC
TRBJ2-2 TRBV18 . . CASSSSPQGGTGELFF TGTGCCAGCTCATCGAGTCCGCAGGGGGGCACCGGGGAGCTGTTTTTT
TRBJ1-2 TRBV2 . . CASRETYGYTF TGTGCCAGCAGGGAAACTTATGGCTACACCTTC
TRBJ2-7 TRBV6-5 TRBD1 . CASRPPGQGFEQYF TGTGCCAGCAGGCCCCCGGGACAGGGGTTCGAGCAGTACTTC
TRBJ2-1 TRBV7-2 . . CASSLERARYNEQFF TGTGCCAGCAGCTTAGAGAGGGCGCGATACAATGAGCAGTTCTTC
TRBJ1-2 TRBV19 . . CASSQADGTGSRYTF TGTGCCAGTAGTCAGGCCGACGGGACCGGGAGTCGCTACACCTTC
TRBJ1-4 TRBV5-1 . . CASSFSGPTNEKLFF TGCGCCAGCAGCTTTTCAGGGCCGACTAATGAAAAACTGTTTTTT
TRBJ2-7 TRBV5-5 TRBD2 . CASSRRGTSGTPTYEQYF TGTGCCAGCAGCCGGAGGGGGACTAGCGGGACCCCTACCTACGAGCAGTACTTC
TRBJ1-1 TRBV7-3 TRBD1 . CASSLMGTGSTEAFF TGTGCCAGCAGCTTAATGGGGACAGGGTCAACTGAAGCTTTCTTT
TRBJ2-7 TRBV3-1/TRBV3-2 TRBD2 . CASSQVASGGAQYF TGTGCCAGCAGCCAAGTAGCTAGCGGGGGTGCGCAGTACTTC
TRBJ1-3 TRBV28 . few CASSLFASPTGGNTIYF TGTGCCAGCAGTTTATTTGCGTCGCCGACAGGAGGAAACACCATATATTTT
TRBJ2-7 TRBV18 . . CASSPPAGLFYEQYF TGTGCCAGCTCACCACCAGCAGGTCTGTTCTACGAGCAGTACTTC
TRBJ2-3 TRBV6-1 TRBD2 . CASSASSGGRTDTQYF TGTGCCAGCAGTGCCTCTAGCGGGGGCCGCACAGATACGCAGTATTTT
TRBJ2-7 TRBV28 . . CASRDTGSYEQYF TGTGCCAGCAGGGACACAGGATCCTACGAGCAGTACTTC
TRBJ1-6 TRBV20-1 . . CSASWGDDSPLHF TGCAGTGCTAGTTGGGGGGATGATTCACCCCTCCACTTT
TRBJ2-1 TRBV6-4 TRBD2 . CASSELAGSYNEQFF TGTGCCAGCAGTGAACTAGCGGGGTCCTACAATGAGCAGTTCTTC
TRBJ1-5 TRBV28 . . CASRGGGGGQPQHF TGTGCCAGCAGAGGGGGGGGAGGTGGCCAGCCCCAGCATTTT
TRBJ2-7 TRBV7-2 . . CASSFLINNIYEQYF TGTGCCAGCAGCTTTTTGATTAATAACATCTACGAGCAGTACTTC
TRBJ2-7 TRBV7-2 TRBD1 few CASSPGTGSTEQYF TGTGCCAGCAGCCCAGGGACAGGGTCGACCGAGCAGTACTTC
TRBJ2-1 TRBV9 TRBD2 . CASSPRPILAGVFDNEQFF TGTGCCAGCAGCCCCCGTCCCATTCTAGCGGGAGTTTTCGACAATGAGCAGTTCTTC
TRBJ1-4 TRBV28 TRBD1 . CASSSNRGFNEKLFF TGTGCCAGCAGTTCCAACAGGGGCTTTAATGAAAAACTGTTTTTT
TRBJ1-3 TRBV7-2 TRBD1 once CASSLDRARAGNTIYF TGTGCCAGCAGCCTAGACAGGGCTCGCGCTGGAAACACCATATATTTT
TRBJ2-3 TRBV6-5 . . CASSRSSGADTQYF TGTGCCAGCAGTAGGAGCTCGGGAGCAGATACGCAGTATTTT
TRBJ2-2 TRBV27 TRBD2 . CASAWGGVAGELFF TGTGCCAGCGCCTGGGGGGGGGTGGCCGGGGAGCTGTTTTTT
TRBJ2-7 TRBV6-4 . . CASSDSGTPRDWQYF TGTGCCAGCAGTGACTCCGGGACTCCAAGGGACTGGCAGTACTTC
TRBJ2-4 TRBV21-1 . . CASMGGIRLNIQYF TGTGCCAGCATGGGGGGAATTCGCCTAAACATTCAGTACTTC
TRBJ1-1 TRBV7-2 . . CASSRDMENTEAFF TGTGCCAGCAGCCGCGACATGGAGAACACTGAAGCTTTCTTT
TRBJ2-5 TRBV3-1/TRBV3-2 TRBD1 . CASSHNRGVKQETQYF TGTGCCAGCAGCCACAACAGGGGGGTCAAGCAAGAGACCCAGTACTTC
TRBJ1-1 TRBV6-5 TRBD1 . CASSSLPSGGTEAFF TGTGCCAGCAGTTCCCTCCCGTCAGGGGGCACTGAAGCTTTCTTT
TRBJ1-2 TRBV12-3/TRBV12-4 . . CASSLTGFYGYTF TGTGCCAGCAGTTTGACAGGATTCTATGGCTACACCTTC
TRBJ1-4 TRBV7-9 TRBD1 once CASSSGGRLNEKLFF TGTGCCAGCAGCTCAGGGGGGAGGCTTAATGAAAAACTGTTTTTT